This paragraph reports one T cell receptor beta chain. This sample was taken from a study of blood T cell repertoires in COVID-19. Study overall: Some COVID-19 samples were acute and others convalescent; all came from the United States, Italy and Spain. PBMCs, B-cell-depleted T cells, or T cells provided the cDNA or gDNA that made up the material.

V was shortened by 10 bases and J by 7 bases, with 16 bases between the two germline ends. This CDR3 is 14 amino acids long. Germline CDR1 reads KGHDR; CDR2 reads SFDVKD. In the source study's methods: Amplification of reference gene primers was used by the study to estimate nucleated cell counts. TCRdb's table, derived via immunoSEQ multiplex PCR, lists solely in-frame clones and lacks some. V, J and clone size were drawn from that table, and D and trimming were deduced from the DNA. Of 25,000 to 35,000 clones listed, approximately 80% are singletons. The rearrangement joins TRBV24-1 to TRBJ1-6; D is uncertain. This TCR was recovered from a woman older than 75 with acute or convalescent COVID-19. The sequencing sample was made of peripheral blood. The CDR3 nucleotides are TGTGCCACTAGTCAAGGGCGCGGGAATTCACCCCTCCACTTT. As protein: CATSQGRGNSPLHF.